A single sample is the source of the 31 T cell receptor beta chains below, sequenced in a study of regulatory T cells in long-lasting Graves disease. Arm-PCR with iRepertoire HTBI primers amplified the CDR3 regions for these TCR beta libraries. TCRdb recomputed calls from the multiplex PCR reads with MiXCR, one row per CDR3 protein. The sample yields 350,000 to 550,000 distinct CDR3 sequences, about 14% seen once. Time point in this sample: newly diagnosed GD, antithyroid drugs for less than 3 months. PBMC RNA served as the TCR library source. These data were likewise used in another study, on T cells in Graves' hyperthyroidism and ophthalmopathy.

Sample: peripheral blood mononuclear cells (PBMCs), taken at new diagnosis, from a patient treated with antithyroid drugs. These receptors originate from a woman aged 50 to 65 with Graves disease.

Many counts were recorded for this clonotype. The chain combines TRBV5-6 with TRBJ2-3, with D tentatively TRBD1 or TRBD2 (6 bases each). The germline V gene has CDR1 SGHDT and CDR2 YYEEEE. The CDR3 has 15 amino acids. V was pared by 4 bases and J by 4 bases, with 16 bases between. The CDR3 spells CASSPDSGGADTQYF. The DNA of the CDR3 is TGTGCCAGCAGCCCGGACAGTGGCGGGGCAGATACGCAGTATTTT.

V and J are TRBV10-3 and TRBJ1-1; the D is unclear. CDR1 is ENHRY, CDR2 SYGVKD, per germline. V gave up 6 bases and J gave up 0 bases, with 5 bases separating them. The CDR3 runs to 12 residues. CDR3 bases: TGTGCCATCAGCGGGGTGAACACTGAAGCTTTCTTT. It translates to CAISGVNTEAFF.

There are a few counts of this clonotype. CDR3 in amino acids: CASSTPGRGHDEQYF. The CDR3 nucleotides read TGTGCCAGCAGTACTCCCGGGAGGGGTCACGACGAGCAGTACTTC. The genes are TRBV6-2 or TRBV6-3 and TRBJ2-7, with 8 bases lining up with TRBD2. The CDR3 loop spans 15 amino acids. V lost 5 bases and J lost 5; bases outside the gene matches: 11. Germline V gene data show CDR1 as MNHEY and CDR2 as SVGEGT.

This clonotype was counted a few times. This sequence joins TRBV7-3 and TRBJ2-7, with 8 bases aligning to TRBD2. CDR3 length: 15 residues. Unmatched junction bases numbered 9, after V lost 4 bases and J lost 4 bases. Germline V gene sequence: CDR1 SGHTA, CDR2 FQGTGA. This CDR3 is CASSSAPGGGYEQYF. CDR3 coding DNA: TGTGCCAGCAGCTCCGCCCCCGGGGGGGGGTACGAGCAGTACTTC.

The table lists this clonotype with a few counts. V usage is TRBV30 and J usage is TRBJ2-7; D unclear. CDR1 is GTSNPN, CDR2 SVGIG, per germline (reference sequence). Trimming removed 2 bases from V and 4 bases from J, with 9 bases in between. The CDR3 covers 12 residues. The CDR3 reads CAWSPGLYEQYF. The CDR3 region has the DNA TGTGCCTGGAGTCCCGGGCTATACGAGCAGTACTTC.

This clonotype appeared many times. The gene calls are TRBV7-9 and TRBJ2-3, with 8 bases fitting TRBD2. This CDR3 is built from 15 residues. V shed 7 bases, J shed 5 bases, and the junction held 11 bases outside the gene matches. From germline, CDR1 is SEHNR and CDR2 FQNEAQ (reference sequence). CDR3 DNA sequence: TGTGCCAGCACCGACGGAGTAGCGGGGCTAGATACGCAGTATTTT. This codes for CASTDGVAGLDTQYF. Complete variable domain (other parts from reference TRBV7-9 and TRBJ2-3): DTGVSQNPRHKITKRGQNVTFRCDPISEHNRLYWYRQTLGQGPEFLTYFQNEAQLEKSRLLSDRFSAERPKGSFSTLEIQRTEQGDSAMYLCASTDGVAGLDTQYFGPGTRLTVL.

V usage is TRBV10-3 and J usage is TRBJ2-1, with 11 nucleotides matching TRBD2. CDR3 length: 20 residues. Germline V gene sequence: CDR1 ENHRY, CDR2 SYGVKD. V shed 8 bases, J shed 0 bases, and the junction held 18 bases outside the gene matches. Here the CDR3 reads CAIQTRPGLAVLISYNEQFF. CDR3 coding DNA: TGTGCCATCCAAACGCGCCCGGGACTAGCGGTATTAATCTCCTACAATGAGCAGTTCTTC.

This clonotype was counted at least ten times. V is TRBV20-1 and J is TRBJ1-1, with no clear D. CDR3 size: 14 residues. Trimming left V 2 bases short and J 1 base short, with 11 bases between. Germline-derived CDR1 and CDR2 are DFQATT and SNEGSKA (reference sequence). CDR3 DNA: TGCAGTGCTAGATATGGCGGCTGGAACACTGAAGCTTTCTTT. Translation: CSARYGGWNTEAFF.

There are many counts of this clonotype. J is TRBJ1-5 and V is TRBV2, with D uncertain. The germline CDR1 and CDR2 sequences are SNHLY and FYNNEI. The CDR3 covers 15 residues. V dropped 6 bases and J dropped 0 bases, with 12 bases sitting between them. CDR3 nucleotide sequence: TGTGCCAGCAGGGGCGGACCTTATAGCAATCAGCCCCAGCATTTT. It encodes CASRGGPYSNQPQHF.

Only a few counts were recorded for this clonotype. The chain uses TRBV20-1 and TRBJ2-7, with D possibly being TRBD1 or TRBD2 (5 bases each). The CDR3 extends over 12 amino acids. Germline lookup yields CDR1 DFQATT and CDR2 SNEGSKA (reference sequence). With 6 bases removed from V and 1 base from J, the gap between germline ends came to 10 bases. This CDR3 is CSAGTLSYEQYF. For the CDR3, the DNA is TGCAGTGCCGGGACGCTATCCTACGAGCAGTACTTC.

In this sample, this clonotype turned up once. This chain connects TRBV11-2 to TRBJ2-2; D could derive from TRBD1 or TRBD2 (5 bases each). This CDR3 has 15 residues. From germline, CDR1 is SGHAT and CDR2 FQNNGV. Trimming left V 10 bases short and J 4 bases short, with 19 bases between. The CDR3 DNA reads TGTGCCAACAGTTGGTCGTCGGGACGCACCGGGGAGCTGTTTTTT. Translation gives CANSWSSGRTGELFF.

This clonotype was seen many times. The CDR3 spells CASSENGQPNRPQHF. The CDR3 DNA reads as TGTGCCAGCAGTGAAAACGGCCAACCGAATCGCCCCCAGCATTTT. The chain combines TRBV2 with TRBJ1-5; D is unresolved. The CDR3 is 15 amino acids. CDR1 is SNHLY, CDR2 FYNNEI, per germline. V dropped 2 bases and J dropped 10 bases, with 18 bases sitting between them.

Regarding this clonotype: A single base separates this from a much larger clone, so it may be a read error. This chain connects TRBV5-5 to TRBJ1-5; D is unclear. The CDR3 extends over 15 amino acids. From germline, CDR1 is SGHKS and CDR2 YYEKEE (reference sequence). V lost 2 bases and J 5 bases, leaving 14 bases between the germline ends. The CDR3 loop is CASSFRVAQDQPQHF. The CDR3 DNA follows: TGTGCCAGCAGCTTTAGGGTGGCGCAGGATCAGCCCCAGCATTTT.

There are many counts of this clonotype. This chain connects TRBV6-1 to TRBJ1-1; possible D gene TRBD1, 5 bases. CDR1 is MNHNS, CDR2 SASEGT, per germline. V lost 3 bases to trimming and J lost 4 bases, with 9 bases between them. This CDR3 region has 13 residues. The CDR3 DNA sequence: TGTGCCAGCAGTGAGGTAGGGGTCACTGAAGCTTTCTTT. As protein: CASSEVGVTEAFF.

This clonotype was seen a few times. The chain uses TRBV14 and TRBJ2-3; D gene unclear. V lost 4 bases, J lost 2 bases, and 13 bases lay in between. CDR1 and CDR2 (germline): SGHDN, FVKESK. The CDR3 runs 15 residues. The CDR3 nucleotides read TGTGCCAGCAGCCTTTACGCCGCATTCACAGATACGCAGTATTTT. Translated: CASSLYAAFTDTQYF.

There are many counts of this clonotype. The rearrangement uses TRBV2 and TRBJ2-7; TRBD1 aligns across 7 bases. The V gene end was trimmed by 6 bases and the J gene end by 2 bases; junction bases not matched to a gene: 4. Germline V gives CDR1 SNHLY, CDR2 FYNNEI. The CDR3 has 13 residues. This chain's CDR3 is CASRRQGTYEQYF. The CDR3 nucleotides are TGTGCCAGCAGACGACAGGGCACCTACGAGCAGTACTTC.

The chain carries TRBV6-1 and TRBJ1-1, with a weak D call TRBD1 (6 bases). Trimming shortened V by 4 bases and J by 1 base, and 13 bases separated the two germline ends. CDR3 size: 15 residues. Germline values: CDR1 MNHNS, CDR2 SASEGT. CDR3 in DNA: TGTGCCAGCAGTGGGAGGGACAAACAGAACACTGAAGCTTTCTTT. Its translation is CASSGRDKQNTEAFF.

This clonotype showed up just a few times. This chain connects TRBV20-1 to TRBJ2-3; 9 bases line up with TRBD2. Trimming removed 3 bases from V and 2 bases from J; junction bases left unmatched: 18. CDR3 size: 19 residues. The V gene's germline CDR1 is DFQATT and CDR2 SNEGSKA (reference sequence). CDR3 residues: CSARRRGGGSPFYTDTQYF. The CDR3 DNA sequence: TGCAGTGCTAGGAGGCGGGGGGGCGGGAGCCCTTTTTACACAGATACGCAGTATTTT.

This sequence joins TRBV5-4 and TRBJ2-7; 7 nucleotides agree with TRBD2. V lost 5 bases and J lost 5; bases outside the gene matches: 13. This CDR3 has 15 residues. Per germline, CDR1 SGHNT and CDR2 YYREEE (reference sequence). CDR3 residues: CASSPGGERLNEQYF. The CDR3 DNA is TGTGCCAGCAGTCCGGGGGGTGAAAGGTTGAACGAGCAGTACTTC.

In regard to this clonotype: A much larger clonotype is one base distant, so this may be a read error. The genes are TRBV10-3 and TRBJ2-5, with D possibly TRBD1 on 6 matching bases. This CDR3 is 17 amino acids long. Germline CDR1 is ENHRY and CDR2 is SYGVKD. CDR3 loop: CAISEGRGREGYNEQSF. The CDR3 DNA is TGTGCCATCAGTGAGGGCAGGGGCCGAGAGGGGTACAATGAGCAGTCCTTC.

This clonotype was counted at least ten times. This chain links TRBV7-8 with TRBJ2-1, with D tentatively TRBD2 (6 bases). The CDR3 consists of 16 residues. Between the trimmed V and J ends, which lost 7 bases and 5 bases, there was a span of 21 bases. Germline CDR1 reads SGHVS; CDR2 reads FQNEAQ. CDR3 sequence: CASTTKLGGTNNEQFF. The CDR3 nucleotides are TGTGCCAGCACCACCAAACTGGGGGGTACTAACAATGAGCAGTTCTTC.

This clonotype was recorded many times. The chain uses TRBV11-2 and TRBJ1-1; D call uncertain. V dropped 5 bases and J dropped 6 bases, with 7 bases sitting between them. Germline lookup yields CDR1 SGHAT and CDR2 FQNNGV. There are 11 residues in the CDR3. In DNA form, the CDR3 reads TGTGCCAGCAGCCGCGGACCTGAAGCTTTCTTT. It encodes CASSRGPEAFF.

This clonotype was detected many times. V usage is TRBV5-1 and J usage is TRBJ2-3; TRBD2 might be the D (5 bases). CDR1 and CDR2 from the germline V gene are SGHRS and YFSETQ. This CDR3 has 13 amino acids. Trimming took off 10 bases at V and 6 bases at J, with 18 bases between the two ends. CDR3 nucleotides: TGCGCCTGCATCCTAGCCGGGGAGGATACGCAGTATTTT. Translating it yields CACILAGEDTQYF.

J is TRBJ2-1 and V is TRBV4-1, with unresolved D. Germline V gene sequence: CDR1 MGHRA, CDR2 YSYEKL. The CDR3 is 17 amino acids. V was shortened by 3 bases and J by 2 bases, with 17 bases between the two germline ends. CDR3 loop: CASSHPSLRPTYNEQFF. In DNA form, the CDR3 reads TGCGCCAGCAGCCACCCTTCACTTAGACCTACCTACAATGAGCAGTTCTTC.

This clonotype has at least ten counts. The rearrangement joins TRBV12-3 or TRBV12-4 to TRBJ2-1; D unresolved. Trimming took 3 bases from V and 0 from J, leaving 9 bases between them. CDR3 length equals 15 residues. CDR3 amino acids: CASSFGVISYNEQFF. CDR3 sequence (DNA): TGTGCCAGCAGTTTTGGGGTTATCTCCTACAATGAGCAGTTCTTC.

The gene calls are TRBV18 and TRBJ2-7; 11 bases agree with TRBD1. CDR1 and CDR2 from the germline V gene are KGHSH and LQKENI. V gave up 2 bases and J gave up 4 bases; unmatched junction bases: 10. This CDR3 region has 17 residues. The CDR3 here is CASSPTSPGTGGYEQYF. The CDR3 DNA follows: TGTGCCAGCTCACCAACCTCTCCCGGGACAGGGGGATACGAGCAGTACTTC.

This clonotype was counted ten times or more. This chain joins TRBV28 and TRBJ2-7, with TRBD1 matching 10 bases. With 8 bases clipped from V and 0 bases from J, the junction kept 10 bases outside the gene matches. This CDR3 region has 16 residues. Germline V gene data show CDR1 as MDHEN and CDR2 as SYDVKM. CDR3: CASQTRQGASSYEQYF. DNA for the CDR3: TGTGCCAGCCAAACTCGACAGGGGGCGAGCTCCTACGAGCAGTACTTC.

This chain links TRBV29-1 with TRBJ2-1; D gene unclear. The length of the CDR3 is 11 residues. Germline CDR1 is SQVTM and CDR2 is ANQGSEA. Trimming left V 1 base short and J 7 bases short, with 5 bases between. The CDR3 protein is CSVEGVNEQFF. CDR3 in DNA: TGCAGCGTTGAAGGGGTAAATGAGCAGTTCTTC.

The sample holds a few counts of this clonotype. The chain links TRBV9 to TRBJ2-7, with D possibly being TRBD2 (7 bases). From germline, CDR1 is SGDLS and CDR2 YYNGEE. Trimming shortened V by 0 bases and J by 6 bases, and 13 bases separated the two germline ends. This CDR3 region has 14 residues. For the CDR3, the DNA is TGTGCCAGCAGCGTAGGTGGGGGGGGCTCCGAGCAGTACTTC. This codes for CASSVGGGGSEQYF.

Ten or more counts support this clonotype. This chain connects TRBV14 to TRBJ2-7; 7 bases map to TRBD2. The CDR3 consists of 14 residues. V lost 1 base and J lost 5; bases outside the gene matches: 5. Germline V gene data show CDR1 as SGHDN and CDR2 as FVKESK. The CDR3 DNA follows: TGTGCCAGCAGCCAAGTCGCGGGAGTGAACGAGCAGTACTTC. Protein: CASSQVAGVNEQYF.

This clonotype was counted only a few times. The V gene is TRBV29-1, the J gene TRBJ2-4, with a weak D call TRBD2 (7 bases). Trimming pared 6 bases from V and 0 bases from J, leaving 12 bases between. Germline V CDR1 and CDR2: SQVTM, ANQGSEA. The CDR3 is 14 amino acids. The CDR3: CSVAGAGAKNIQYF. CDR3 sequence (DNA): TGCAGCGTCGCGGGGGCTGGAGCCAAAAACATTCAGTACTTC.